The clone carrying this T cell receptor (beta chain) has only one observation. This specimen belongs to a study of blood T cell repertoires in COVID-19. Background on the study: Spain, Italy and the United States supplied samples that represented acute and convalescent COVID-19.

Clones were sequenced by immunoSEQ multiplex PCR, and TCRdb holds only the in-frame ones, with some missing. The sample includes 100,000 to 150,000 clones, roughly 90% of them seen just once. Deletions cut 6 bases from V and 8 bases from J, with 5 bases between. This CDR3 region has 10 residues. Per the germline V gene, CDR1 is MNHEY and CDR2 is SMNVEV (reference sequence). What was sequenced was peripheral blood. This TCR was sampled from a man in his 70s with active COVID-19. This chain links TRBV27 with TRBJ2-1, with D unresolved. The chain's CDR3 is CASRRDEQFF. The CDR3 region has the DNA TGTGCCAGCAGGCGTGATGAGCAGTTCTTC.